This entry concerns a single T cell receptor (beta chain). Its antigen is currently unknown. The authors ran a second PCR of roughly 6 to 11 cycles using a sample-barcoded 5' primer and a J-beta primer mix. From the 5' RACE reads, TCRdb called clonotypes with MiXCR, one entry per CDR3 protein. The sample consists of around 940,000 distinct CDR3 sequences, about 53% of them appearing once. The data originate from a study of blood T cells in healthy people across ages. Every donor provided roughly 10 milliliters of peripheral blood. Trimming pared 4 bases from V and 5 bases from J, leaving 9 bases between. Germline V gene data show CDR1 as SGHDN and CDR2 as FVKESK. The CDR3 loop spans 13 amino acids. Regarding the study as a whole: TCR beta diversity, measured per million T cells, fell in a roughly linear way with age.

The gene calls are TRBV14 and TRBJ2-4; D not resolved. Input material: blood. The clonotype originates from a woman aged 55-75 years in good health. The CDR3 coding sequence is TGTGCCAGCAGCCTCTTTGGTGAAAACATTCAGTACTTC. Protein sequence: CASSLFGENIQYF.